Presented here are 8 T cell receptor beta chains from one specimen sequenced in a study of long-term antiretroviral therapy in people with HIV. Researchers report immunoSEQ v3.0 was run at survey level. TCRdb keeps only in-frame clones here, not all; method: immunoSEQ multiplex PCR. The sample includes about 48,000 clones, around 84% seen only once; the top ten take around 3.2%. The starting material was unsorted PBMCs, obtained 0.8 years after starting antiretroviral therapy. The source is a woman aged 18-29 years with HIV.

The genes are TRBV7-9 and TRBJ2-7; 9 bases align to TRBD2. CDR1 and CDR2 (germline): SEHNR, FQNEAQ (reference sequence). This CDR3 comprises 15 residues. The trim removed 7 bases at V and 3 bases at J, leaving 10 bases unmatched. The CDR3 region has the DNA TGTGCCAGCACCCTGACGGCTAGCGGGAACTACGAGCAGTACTTC. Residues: CASTLTASGNYEQYF.

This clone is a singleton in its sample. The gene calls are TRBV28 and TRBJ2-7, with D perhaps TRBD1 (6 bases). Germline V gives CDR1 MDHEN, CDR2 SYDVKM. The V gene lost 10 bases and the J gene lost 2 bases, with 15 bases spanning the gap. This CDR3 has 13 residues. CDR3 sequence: CATYGTLTYEQYF. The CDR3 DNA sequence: TGTGCCACCTACGGGACACTTACCTACGAGCAGTACTTC.

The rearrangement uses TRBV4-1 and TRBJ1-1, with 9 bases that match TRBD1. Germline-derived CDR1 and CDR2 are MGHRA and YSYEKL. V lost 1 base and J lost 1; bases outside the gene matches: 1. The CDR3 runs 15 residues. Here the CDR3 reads CASSQVTGGNTEAFF. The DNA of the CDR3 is TGCGCCAGCAGCCAAGTGACAGGGGGGAACACTGAAGCTTTCTTT.

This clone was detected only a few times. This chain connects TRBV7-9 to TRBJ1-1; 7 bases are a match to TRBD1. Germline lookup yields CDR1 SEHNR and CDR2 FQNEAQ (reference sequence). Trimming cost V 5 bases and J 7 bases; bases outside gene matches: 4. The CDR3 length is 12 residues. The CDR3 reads CASSPGGVEAFF. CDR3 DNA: TGTGCCAGCAGCCCAGGGGGGGTTGAAGCTTTCTTT.

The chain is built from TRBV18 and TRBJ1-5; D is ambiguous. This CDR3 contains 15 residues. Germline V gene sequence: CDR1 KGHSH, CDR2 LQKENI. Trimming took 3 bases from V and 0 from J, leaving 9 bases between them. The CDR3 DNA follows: TGTGCCAGCTCACCCCGGGCGAATAGCAATCAGCCCCAGCATTTT. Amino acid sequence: CASSPRANSNQPQHF.

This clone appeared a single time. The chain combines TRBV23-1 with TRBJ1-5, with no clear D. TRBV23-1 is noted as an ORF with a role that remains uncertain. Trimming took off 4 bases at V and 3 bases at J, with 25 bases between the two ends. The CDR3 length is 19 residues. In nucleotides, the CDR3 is TGCGCCAGCAGTCGCTCACGAAGGGATTTTGGGTGTACCAATCAGCCCCAGCATTTT. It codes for CASSRSRRDFGCTNQPQHF.

The CDR3 spells CASSLRQGAREQYF. The CDR3 DNA reads as TGTGCCAGCTCACTCAGACAGGGGGCGAGGGAGCAGTACTTC. This chain joins TRBV18 and TRBJ2-7; 10 bases fit TRBD1. V shed 4 bases and J 7 bases; nucleotides not matched to a gene: 7. The length of the CDR3 is 14 residues. The V gene's germline CDR1 is KGHSH and CDR2 LQKENI.

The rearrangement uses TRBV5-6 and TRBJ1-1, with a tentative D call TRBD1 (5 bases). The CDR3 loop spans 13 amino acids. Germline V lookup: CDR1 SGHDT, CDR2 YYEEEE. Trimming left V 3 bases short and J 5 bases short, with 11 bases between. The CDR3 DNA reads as TGTGCCAGCAGCTCCCCAAAGGGGACTGAAGCTTTCTTT. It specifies CASSSPKGTEAFF.